The 5 T cell receptor beta chains presented below share a single source sample, sequenced in a study of beta chain features in type 1 diabetes. General study results and limits: Shortening that was moderate but significant affected the TCRB CDR3s of Type 1 diabetes patients in all four CD4+ subsets.

Reverse transcription of all isolated RNA meant that expressed TCRB transcripts were sequenced. Assay: immunoSEQ multiplex PCR; the TCRdb copy retains only in-frame clones and omits some. This table holds some 120,000 clones, 17% found once. These receptors' antigens are unknown. Source material: central memory CD4+ T cells from blood. Every receptor here comes from a man younger than 35 with type 1 diabetes.

In this sample, this clone turned up a few times. The chain uses TRBV20-1 and TRBJ1-1; D not certain. This CDR3 is built from 11 residues. Germline V gene data show CDR1 as DFQATT and CDR2 as SNEGSKA (reference sequence). Trimming stripped 6 bases from V and 1 base from J, with 6 bases between. In DNA, the CDR3 is TGCAGTGCGGAGAAGAACACTGAAGCTTTCTTT. Translation gives CSAEKNTEAFF.

There are a few counts of this clone. V usage is TRBV30 and J usage is TRBJ2-4; perhaps TRBD2 as D (5 bases). The germline V and J ends were trimmed by 3 bases and 6 bases, with 18 bases remaining between them. This CDR3 contains 15 residues. Germline V CDR1 and CDR2: GTSNPN, SVGIG (reference sequence). CDR3 bases: TGTGCCTGGAGCTCATTTGGAGGCGCTGGAAACATTCAGTACTTC. It encodes CAWSSFGGAGNIQYF.

This clone was detected once. Other nucleotide sequences in the sample specify the same CDR3. This rearrangement joins TRBV18 to TRBJ2-3; tentative D call: TRBD1 (5 bases). The CDR3 is 13 residues long. Germline assignment: CDR1 KGHSH and CDR2 LQKENI. V shed 3 bases and J shed 6 bases, with 10 bases lying between them. The DNA for the CDR3 is TGTGCCAGCTCACCCAGGGCCACGGATACGCAGTATTTT. Amino acids: CASSPRATDTQYF.

V and J are TRBV11-2 and TRBJ2-1; D could derive from TRBD1 or TRBD2 (5 bases each). Trimming took off 4 bases at V and 8 bases at J, with 9 bases between the two ends. The CDR3 runs 12 residues. Germline-derived CDR1 and CDR2 are SGHAT and FQNNGV. The CDR3 reads CASSSQGHEQFF. The CDR3 DNA sequence: TGTGCCAGCAGCTCGCAGGGACATGAGCAGTTCTTC.

This clone has more than one count but fewer than ten. The chain is built from TRBV13 and TRBJ1-2, with 7 bases that match TRBD1. Germline CDR1 PRHDT, CDR2 FYEKMQ (reference sequence). V lost 5 bases to trimming and J lost 2 bases; unmatched junction nucleotides: 11. There are 16 residues in the CDR3. CDR3 DNA: TGTGCCAGCAGCCAAACCGCGGGACAGAGAAACTATGGCTACACCTTC. Its protein product is CASSQTAGQRNYGYTF.